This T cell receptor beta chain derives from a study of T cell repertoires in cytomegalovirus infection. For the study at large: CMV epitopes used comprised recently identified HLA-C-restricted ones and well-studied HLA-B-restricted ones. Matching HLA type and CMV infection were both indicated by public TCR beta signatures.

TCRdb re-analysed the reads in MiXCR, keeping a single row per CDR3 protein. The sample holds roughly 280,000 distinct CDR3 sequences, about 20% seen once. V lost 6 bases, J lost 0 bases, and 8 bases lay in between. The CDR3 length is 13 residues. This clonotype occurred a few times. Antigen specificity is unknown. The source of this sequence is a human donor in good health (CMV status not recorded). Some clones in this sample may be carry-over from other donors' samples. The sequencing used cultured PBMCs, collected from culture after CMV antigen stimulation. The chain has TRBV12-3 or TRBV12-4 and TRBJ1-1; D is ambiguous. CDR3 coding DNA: TGTGCCAGCAGGGGGATTATGAACACTGAAGCTTTCTTT. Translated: CASRGIMNTEAFF.